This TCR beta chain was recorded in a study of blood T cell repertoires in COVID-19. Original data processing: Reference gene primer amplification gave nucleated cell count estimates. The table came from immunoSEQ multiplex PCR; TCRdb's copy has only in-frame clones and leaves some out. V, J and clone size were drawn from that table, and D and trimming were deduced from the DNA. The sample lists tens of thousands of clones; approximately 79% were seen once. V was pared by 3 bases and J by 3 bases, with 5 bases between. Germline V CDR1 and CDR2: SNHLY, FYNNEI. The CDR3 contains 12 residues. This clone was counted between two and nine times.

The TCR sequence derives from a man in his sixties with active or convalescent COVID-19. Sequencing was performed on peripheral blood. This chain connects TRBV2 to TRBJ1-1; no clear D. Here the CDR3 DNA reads TGTGCCAGCAGTGATCCCGACACTGAAGCTTTCTTT. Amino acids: CASSDPDTEAFF.